These 31 T cell receptor beta chains came from one sample sequenced in a study of T-cell memory formation after mild COVID-19. MiXCR was run by TCRdb on the 5' RACE reads, yielding one entry per CDR3 protein. The repertoire holds roughly 200,000 distinct CDR3 sequences, with around 19% as singletons. The sample consisted of PBMCs or a T cell subset sorted from them (not recorded which). These receptors were taken from an adult woman who had mild COVID-19 (a few samples of this study predate the infection). Cell type and time point are not known.

V is TRBV4-3 and J is TRBJ2-7; TRBD1 agrees at 9 bases. J gave up 5 bases and V 1 base, and 6 bases lay outside the gene matches. From germline, CDR1 is LGHNA and CDR2 YSLEER. This CDR3 is 15 amino acids long. The CDR3 reads CASSQVRTGVDEQYF. The CDR3 bases are TGCGCCAGCAGCCAAGTCAGGACAGGGGTCGACGAGCAGTACTTC.

The chain couples TRBV12-3 or TRBV12-4 to TRBJ1-4; D call uncertain. The length of the CDR3 is 13 residues. Deletions cut 6 bases from V and 0 bases from J, with 5 bases between. CDR3 region: CASREATNEKLFF. The CDR3 DNA reads TGTGCCAGCAGGGAGGCAACTAATGAAAAACTGTTTTTT.

This clonotype has more than one count but fewer than ten. The CDR3: CASSIAGAYEQYF. In nucleotides, the CDR3 is TGTGCCAGCAGTATAGCGGGAGCCTACGAGCAGTACTTC. The gene calls are TRBV2 and TRBJ2-7; TRBD2 aligns across 9 bases. There are 13 residues in the CDR3. In germline, CDR1 is SNHLY, CDR2 FYNNEI. V lost 5 bases to trimming and J lost 2 bases; unmatched junction nucleotides: 1.

The chain employs TRBV6-6 and TRBJ2-3; 7 bases map to TRBD1. The V gene end was trimmed by 4 bases and the J gene end by 6 bases; junction bases not matched to a gene: 10. Germline V gives CDR1 MNHNY, CDR2 SVGAGI (reference sequence). This CDR3 comprises 15 residues. The CDR3 nucleotides read TGTGCCAGCAGTTCCATGGACAGGATGGGTGATACGCAGTATTTT. It codes for CASSSMDRMGDTQYF.

This clonotype was found a few times. The chain employs TRBV12-3 or TRBV12-4 and TRBJ2-7; 11 nucleotides align to TRBD2. Unmatched junction bases numbered 9, after V lost 3 bases and J lost 5 bases. The CDR3 is 16 residues long. The CDR3 is CASSFGAGLAVHEQYF. The CDR3 bases are TGTGCCAGCAGTTTTGGGGCGGGACTAGCGGTTCACGAGCAGTACTTC.

The J gene is TRBJ2-3, the V gene TRBV6-5, with D hard to call. Trimming left V 8 bases short and J 5 bases short, with 8 bases between. Germline V gives CDR1 MNHEY, CDR2 SVGAGI. The CDR3 is 11 amino acids. The CDR3 sequence: CASRREDTQYF. The CDR3 bases are TGTGCCAGCCGTCGCGAAGATACGCAGTATTTT.

The genes are TRBV27 and TRBJ1-2, with TRBD1 matching 7 bases. The CDR3 spans 15 residues. Germline V gene data show CDR1 as MNHEY and CDR2 as SMNVEV (reference sequence). The trim removed 4 bases at V and 4 bases at J, leaving 9 bases unmatched. CDR3 DNA: TGTGCCAGCAGTTCCTCACCGACAGGGCGCTATGGCTACACCTTC. Its protein is CASSSSPTGRYGYTF.

The V and J genes are TRBV6-5 and TRBJ2-7, with TRBD2 as a possible D gene (6 bases). Per germline, CDR1 MNHEY and CDR2 SVGAGI. The ends were cut back, 2 bases at V and 3 bases at J, with 14 bases in the middle. The CDR3 is made up of 15 amino acids. CDR3: CASSYGISGDYEQYF. DNA of the CDR3: TGTGCCAGCAGTTACGGTATTAGCGGAGACTACGAGCAGTACTTC.

In its sample, this clonotype was seen a few times. This rearrangement joins TRBV20-1 to TRBJ2-1, with TRBD1 matching over 7 bases. Unmatched junction bases numbered 9, after V lost 0 bases and J lost 4 bases. This CDR3 comprises 16 residues. In germline, CDR1 is DFQATT, CDR2 SNEGSKA (reference sequence). The CDR3 loop is CSARDPFPTGYNEQFF. CDR3 nucleotides: TGCAGTGCTAGAGATCCCTTCCCGACAGGGTACAATGAGCAGTTCTTC.

There are a few counts of this clonotype. J is TRBJ1-3 and V is TRBV4-1, with unresolved D. From germline, CDR1 is MGHRA and CDR2 YSYEKL. CDR3 length: 14 residues. V was trimmed by 4 bases and J by 2 bases, leaving 9 bases between them. CDR3 sequence (DNA): TGCGCCAGCAGCCCTGTGTACGCTGGAAACACCATATATTTT. This sequence encodes CASSPVYAGNTIYF.

This clonotype was seen a few times. The rearrangement links TRBV15 to TRBJ2-3, with D possibly being TRBD1 or TRBD2 (5 bases each). In germline, CDR1 is LNHNV, CDR2 YYDKDF (reference sequence). CDR3 length: 15 amino acids. The V end was cut by 2 bases, the J end by 2 bases, with 11 bases between. CDR3 sequence reads: CATSRMGRATDTQYF. CDR3 nucleotides: TGTGCCACCAGCAGAATGGGACGGGCCACAGATACGCAGTATTTT. Variable domain in full (rest from reference TRBV15 and TRBJ2-3): DAMVIQNPRYQVTQFGKPVTLSCSQTLNHNVMYWYQQKSSQAPKLLFHYYDKDFNNEADTPDNFQSRRPNTSFCFLDIRSPGLGDTAMYLCATSRMGRATDTQYFGPGTRLTVL.

The J gene is TRBJ2-7, the V gene TRBV18; TRBD1 matches at 9 bases. CDR1 and CDR2 (germline): KGHSH, LQKENI. V dropped 3 bases and J dropped 1; count of bases not matched to a gene: 4. There are 15 residues in the CDR3. CDR3 residues: CASSPTGGASYEQYF. The DNA for the CDR3 is TGTGCCAGCTCACCTACAGGGGGCGCATCCTACGAGCAGTACTTC.

This chain connects TRBV4-3 to TRBJ2-7; no clear D gene. In germline, CDR1 is LGHNA, CDR2 YSLEER. The CDR3 spans 14 residues. The ends were cut back, 0 bases at V and 6 bases at J, with 12 bases in the middle. CDR3 nucleotides: TGCGCCAGCAGCCAAGATCTCGCTAAACGCGAGCAGTACTTC. This encodes CASSQDLAKREQYF.

Remarks on this clonotype: The CDR3 does not close with the conserved phenylalanine or tryptophan, likely indicating a read error. The V call is TRBV5-1, the J call TRBJ2-1; perhaps TRBD2 as D (5 bases). Germline V gene data show CDR1 as SGHRS and CDR2 as YFSETQ. Trimming removed 3 bases at V and 9 bases at J, with 13 bases between. This CDR3 is built from 13 residues. CDR3 DNA sequence: TGCGCCAGCAGCTCACTAGAAAGGGCTGAGCAGTTCTTG. Protein sequence: CASSSLERAEQFL.

This clonotype showed up just a few times. V and J are TRBV11-2 and TRBJ1-1; D gene uncertain. Looked up from germline, CDR1 is SGHAT and CDR2 is FQNNGV. Deletions cut 3 bases from V and 5 bases from J, with 7 bases between. The CDR3 totals 12 residues. CDR3 nucleotides: TGTGCCAGCAGCTTCCCAAGTACTGAAGCTTTCTTT. It is translated as CASSFPSTEAFF.

This sequence joins TRBV7-2 and TRBJ2-7, with 8 nucleotides matching TRBD2. The CDR3 runs to 15 residues. J was trimmed by 3 bases and V by 4 bases; bases with no gene match: 8. Germline CDR1 SGHTA, CDR2 FQGNSA. CDR3 amino acids: CASSSYFLAGYEQYF. Written as DNA, the CDR3 is TGTGCCAGCAGCTCATACTTTCTAGCGGGCTACGAGCAGTACTTC.

There are many counts of this clonotype. The chain employs TRBV5-1 and TRBJ2-1; TRBD1 or TRBD2 may be the D gene (5 bases each). This CDR3 spans 14 amino acids. Trimming took off 5 bases at V and 4 bases at J, with 13 bases between the two ends. CDR1 is SGHRS and CDR2 is YFSETQ in the germline V gene. Here the CDR3 reads CASRVGERYNEQFF. The CDR3 region has the DNA TGCGCCAGCAGAGTGGGGGAGCGGTACAATGAGCAGTTCTTC.

The chain couples TRBV5-1 to TRBJ2-3; 10 positions agree with TRBD2. J was trimmed by 4 bases and V by 1 base; bases with no gene match: 6. This CDR3 has 16 residues. The germline CDR1 and CDR2 sequences are SGHRS and YFSETQ. CDR3 DNA sequence: TGCGCCAGCAGCTTGTACTTCAGCGGGGGGGCAGATACGCAGTATTTT. Its protein is CASSLYFSGGADTQYF. The full variable domain, its missing parts supplied by reference TRBV5-1 and TRBJ2-3, is KAGVTQTPRYLIKTRGQQVTLSCSPISGHRSVSWYQQTPGQGLQFLFEYFSETQRNKGNFPGRFSGRQFSNSRSEMNVSTLELGDSALYLCASSLYFSGGADTQYFGPGTRLTVL.

The sample holds a few counts of this clonotype. CDR3 nucleotides: TGTGCCAGCAGCGTAGGAGAGTCGACTGAAGCTTTCTTT. Amino acids: CASSVGESTEAFF. The chain uses TRBV9 and TRBJ1-1; D gene uncertain. The CDR3 extends over 13 amino acids. Germline V gene data show CDR1 as SGDLS and CDR2 as YYNGEE. V shed 0 bases and J shed 5 bases, with 8 bases lying between them.

CDR3 region: CASSLGVNYEQYF. DNA for the CDR3: TGTGCCAGCAGCCTAGGGGTGAACTACGAGCAGTACTTC. This chain uses TRBV3-1 with TRBJ2-7, with D tentatively TRBD1 (5 bases). Germline V gives CDR1 LGHDT, CDR2 YNNKEL (reference sequence). This CDR3 spans 13 amino acids. Deletions cut 4 bases from V and 3 bases from J, with 10 bases between.

The chain carries TRBV18 and TRBJ2-1; weak D call: TRBD1 (7 bases). Trimming took off 3 bases at V and 7 bases at J, with 16 bases between the two ends. This CDR3 is 15 amino acids long. Germline CDR1 reads KGHSH; CDR2 reads LQKENI. The CDR3 DNA follows: TGTGCCAGCTCACCTTGGCAGGGGGGTCAGAATGAGCAGTTCTTC. This translates into CASSPWQGGQNEQFF.

The chain uses TRBV21-1 and TRBJ2-3; the DNA was not compared with TRBD1, the D call given in the table. TRBV21-1 corresponds to a pseudogene. The CDR3 extends over 15 amino acids. CDR3 residues: CASSKKVQGADTQYF. DNA of the CDR3: TGTGCCAGCAGCAAAAAGGTACAGGGAGCAGATACGCAGTATTTT.

The sample holds a few counts of this clonotype. The V gene is TRBV2, the J gene TRBJ1-5; TRBD1 matches 7 bases. The germline CDR1 and CDR2 sequences are SNHLY and FYNNEI. The CDR3 totals 14 residues. V was clipped by 3 bases and J by 6 bases; unmatched bases: 5. The CDR3 coding sequence is TGTGCCAGCAGTGAGACGACAGGGATTCAGCCCCAGCATTTT. Translating gives CASSETTGIQPQHF.

CDR3 protein: CSARGYNPHEQFF. The CDR3 DNA reads as TGCAGTGCTAGAGGCTACAACCCCCATGAGCAGTTCTTC. The genes are TRBV20-1 and TRBJ2-1; D unclear. CDR3 length: 13 residues. V was trimmed by 1 base and J by 8 bases, leaving 12 bases between them. Germline loops: CDR1 DFQATT, CDR2 SNEGSKA (reference sequence).

As regards this clonotype: The junction does not match germline at one end; this may be a read error. V is TRBV7-9 and J is TRBJ1-3, with D perhaps TRBD1 (6 bases). This CDR3 is 16 amino acids long. Germline CDR1 is SEHNR and CDR2 is FQNEAQ (reference sequence). In nucleotides, the CDR3 is TGTGTCAGCAGCCAAAGGGGACAATTCTCTGGAAACACCATATATTTT. Encoded protein: CVSSQRGQFSGNTIYF.

A single count supports this clonotype. The gene calls are TRBV5-1 and TRBJ2-5, with 14 bases matching TRBD2. The CDR3 is made up of 17 amino acids. J lost 2 bases, V lost 4 bases, and 7 bases had no gene match. Germline V gene sequence: CDR1 SGHRS, CDR2 YFSETQ. CDR3 sequence reads: CASSPGTSGSPQETQYF. CDR3 sequence (DNA): TGCGCCAGCAGCCCTGGGACTAGCGGGAGCCCTCAAGAGACCCAGTACTTC.

The chain links TRBV19 to TRBJ2-3; D might be TRBD1 (5 bases). CDR1 LNHDA and CDR2 SQIVND come from the germline V gene (reference sequence). The CDR3 contains 15 residues. V was clipped by 3 bases and J by 2 bases, with 12 bases between them. The CDR3 is CASSISGFATDTQYF. In nucleotides, the CDR3 is TGTGCCAGTAGTATTTCAGGGTTCGCCACAGATACGCAGTATTTT.

J is TRBJ1-3 and V is TRBV2, with D perhaps matching TRBD1 (6 bases). The CDR3 runs 14 residues. The V and J ends lost 4 bases and 0 bases respectively, with 7 bases between them. Germline assignment: CDR1 SNHLY and CDR2 FYNNEI. Here the CDR3 DNA reads TGTGCCAGCAGTGGCAGGGGCTCTGGAAACACCATATATTTT. Protein sequence: CASSGRGSGNTIYF.

This clonotype was seen a handful of times. V gene TRBV4-1 combines with J gene TRBJ2-7; the D gene is possibly TRBD2 (5 bases). The CDR3 runs to 14 residues. Per germline, CDR1 MGHRA and CDR2 YSYEKL. Trimming took off 1 base at V and 4 bases at J, with 11 bases between the two ends. In nucleotides, the CDR3 is TGCGCCAGCAGCCAAGTCGGGAAGGGTTACGAGCAGTACTTC. It specifies CASSQVGKGYEQYF.

This clonotype was found a few times. J is TRBJ2-7 and V is TRBV5-1; TRBD1 is a possible D gene (5 bases). The CDR3 loop spans 15 amino acids. Germline CDR1 and CDR2: SGHRS and YFSETQ. V lost 0 bases and J lost 0, with 10 bases in between. The CDR3 loop is CASSLEVTASYEQYF. In DNA form, the CDR3 reads TGCGCCAGCAGCTTGGAAGTGACAGCCTCCTACGAGCAGTACTTC.

The chain employs TRBV7-2 and TRBJ2-2; D remains ambiguous. CDR3 size: 15 residues. CDR1 is SGHTA, CDR2 FQGNSA, per germline. Trimming pared 2 bases from V and 0 bases from J, leaving 7 bases between. DNA of the CDR3: TGTGCCAGCAGCTTAAAAGGATCGAACACCGGGGAGCTGTTTTTT. This sequence encodes CASSLKGSNTGELFF.